This T cell receptor beta chain stems from a study of type 1 regulatory T cells. Whole-study results and caveats: Compared with non-Tr1 cells, Tr1 cells showed a narrower TCR repertoire.

With 3 bases removed from V and 4 bases from J, the gap between germline ends came to 10 bases. This CDR3 region has 14 residues. Germline V gene data show CDR1 as SGHRS and CDR2 as YFSETQ. TCRdb re-called the reads through MiXCR, storing one row per CDR3 protein. The repertoire includes approximately 77,000 distinct CDR3 sequences, roughly 20% of them detected once, and 8% to 9% sits in the top ten. This clonotype was detected ten times or more. Its cognate antigen is unknown. Sequenced: cultured type 1 regulatory T (Tr1) cells, either the whole culture or a sorted fraction (not recorded which). This clonotype originated in a human donor in good health. The rearrangement joins TRBV5-1 to TRBJ1-4; no firm D call. The CDR3, as DNA: TGCGCCAGCAGCTCAGGACCGGATAATGAAAAACTGTTTTTT. Encoded protein: CASSSGPDNEKLFF.